Described below is a single TCR beta chain sequence and its context. Original analysis: Quantification of nucleated cells was approximated via reference gene primer amplification. The method was immunoSEQ multiplex PCR; TCRdb's version includes in-frame clones alone and lacks a portion of them. Clonal size and the V and J genes are those of that table, whereas D and trimming came from the DNA. This table holds under 200,000 clones, about 86% found once. The data were taken from a study of blood T cell repertoires in COVID-19. In the study overall: Sources were T cells, B-cell-depleted T cells, or PBMCs; the material itself was cDNA or gDNA.

The V gene's germline CDR1 is SNHLY and CDR2 FYNNEI. Trimming cost V 3 bases and J 8 bases, with 17 bases left between them. The CDR3 is 15 amino acids. Sample: peripheral blood. The V gene is TRBV2, the J gene TRBJ1-5; D is unclear. This TCR was sampled from a man between 60 and 70 years old with acute or convalescent COVID-19. The CDR3 DNA reads TGTGCCAGCAGTGAGTCGGGCGGGAATTCGAAGCCCCAGCATTTT. It is translated as CASSESGGNSKPQHF.